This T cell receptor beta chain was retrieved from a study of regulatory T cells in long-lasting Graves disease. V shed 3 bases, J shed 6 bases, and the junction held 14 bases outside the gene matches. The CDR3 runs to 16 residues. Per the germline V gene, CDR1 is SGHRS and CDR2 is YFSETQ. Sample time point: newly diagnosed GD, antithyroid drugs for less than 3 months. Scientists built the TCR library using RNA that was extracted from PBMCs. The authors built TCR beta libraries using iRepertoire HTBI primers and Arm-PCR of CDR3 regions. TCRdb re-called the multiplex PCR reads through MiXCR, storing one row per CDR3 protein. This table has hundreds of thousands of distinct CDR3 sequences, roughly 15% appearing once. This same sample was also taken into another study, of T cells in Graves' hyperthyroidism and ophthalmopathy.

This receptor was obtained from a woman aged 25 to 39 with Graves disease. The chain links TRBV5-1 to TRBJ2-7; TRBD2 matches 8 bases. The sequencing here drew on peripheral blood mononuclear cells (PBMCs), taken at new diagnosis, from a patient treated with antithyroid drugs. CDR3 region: CASSWAPSSSGSEQYF. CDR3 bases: TGCGCCAGCAGCTGGGCCCCCTCTAGCAGCGGGAGCGAGCAGTACTTC.